This TCR beta chain was recovered during a study of T-cell reconstitution after alpha-beta-depleted transplantation in children. The TCRbeta library was prepared with unique molecular identifiers. Each CDR3 protein is one row after TCRdb ran MiXCR on the PCR reads. The data show a few hundred thousand distinct CDR3 sequences, approximately 20% seen once. The CDR3 length is 15 residues. Germline V CDR1 and CDR2: MNHEY, SVGEGT. V was shortened by 3 bases and J by 3 bases, with 12 bases between the two germline ends. This clonotype has just a few counts. This clonotype was sampled from a human donor who donated a stem cell graft to a child with acute lymphoblastic leukemia. Sample: PBMCs from the stem cell graft donor, taken from the stem cell graft. The chain has TRBV6-2 or TRBV6-3 and TRBJ1-5; D is possibly TRBD1 (6 bases). CDR3 bases: TGTGCCAGCAGTTATGCGGGGGGGCTCAATCAGCCCCAGCATTTT. The encoded protein is CASSYAGGLNQPQHF.